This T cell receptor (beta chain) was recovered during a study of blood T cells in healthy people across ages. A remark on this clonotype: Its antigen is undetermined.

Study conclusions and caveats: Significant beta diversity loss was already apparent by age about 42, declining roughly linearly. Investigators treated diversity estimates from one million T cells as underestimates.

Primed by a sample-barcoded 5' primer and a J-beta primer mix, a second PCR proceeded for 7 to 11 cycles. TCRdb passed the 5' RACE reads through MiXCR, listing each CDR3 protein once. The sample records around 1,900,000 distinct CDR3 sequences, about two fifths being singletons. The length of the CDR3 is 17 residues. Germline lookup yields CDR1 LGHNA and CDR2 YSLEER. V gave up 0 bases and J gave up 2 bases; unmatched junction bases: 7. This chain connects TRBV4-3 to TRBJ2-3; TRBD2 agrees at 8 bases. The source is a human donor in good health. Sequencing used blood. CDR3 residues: CASSQDAAGGDTDTQYF. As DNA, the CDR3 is TGCGCCAGCAGCCAAGATGCGGCGGGGGGAGACACAGATACGCAGTATTTT.